This entry lists 18 T cell receptor beta chains sequenced from one sample in a study of T cells in Graves' hyperthyroidism and ophthalmopathy (dated by TCRdb to the late 2010s). The library came from multiplex PCR. The data were produced on an Illumina HiSeq 2000. Amplification of TCR beta CDR3 regions was carried out from RNA transcripts. The TCR CDR3 was subjected to a first round of RT-PCR using the HTBI primer set and the Qiagen OneStep RT-PCR kit. The public reads were quality trimmed at Q25 with fastp and then assembled into clones with MiXCR by TCRdb, keeping productive beta chains. Merged by CDR3 protein, the rows form single entries marked with the most common genes and DNA. The sample data list 560,000 or so distinct CDR3 sequences, and under 60% of these were observed just once. 8.2% of the sample is held by the ten biggest clonotypes. The sequenced sample consisted of peripheral blood or thyroid tissue (not recorded which). Receptors originate from a woman aged 18-29 years with Graves' hyperthyroidism. Donor details come from another sample of the same person, matched by shared clones.

The chain combines TRBV19 with TRBJ1-1; TRBD1 matches at 7 bases. The CDR3 is made up of 13 amino acids. V lost 7 bases, J lost 4 bases, and 6 bases stayed unmatched. Germline-derived CDR1 and CDR2 are LNHDA and SQIVND (reference sequence). Written as DNA, the CDR3 is TGTGCCAGTACCACCTACAGGGGCACTGAAGCTTTCTTT. Its protein product is CASTTYRGTEAFF.

The chain carries TRBV20-1 and TRBJ2-5, with TRBD2 identical over 9 bases. V dropped 5 bases and J dropped 5; count of bases not matched to a gene: 9. Germline loops: CDR1 DFQATT, CDR2 SNEGSKA (reference sequence). This CDR3 is built from 14 residues. CDR3 DNA sequence: TGCAGTGCTCTGGGACTAGCCAGGCGGGAGACCCAGTACTTC. Translation: CSALGLARRETQYF.

A note on this clonotype: A read error may be the cause here, since a much bigger clone is one base away. The chain combines TRBV29-1 with TRBJ2-2; weak D call: TRBD1 (5 bases). Trimming cost V 2 bases and J 6 bases, with 16 bases left between them. Germline CDR1 SQVTM, CDR2 ANQGSEA. The CDR3 runs to 15 residues. In DNA form, the CDR3 reads TGCAGCGTTGAAACGGCCAGGGCCCGATCCGGGGAGCTGTTTTTT. This gives the protein CSVETARARSGELFF.

A remark on this clonotype: One end of the junction does not line up with germline, which may come from a read error. The rearrangement links TRBV29-1 to TRBJ2-2; D possibly matches TRBD1 or TRBD2 (6 bases each). The CDR3 runs to 13 residues. The germline V gene encodes CDR1 SQVTM and CDR2 ANQGSEA. For the CDR3, the DNA is TGCAGCGTTTTCCCGGGGGACACCGGGGAGCTGTCTTGG. Protein product: CSVFPGDTGELSW.

This clonotype was detected ten times or more. This chain links TRBV29-1 with TRBJ1-1; a weak D match, TRBD1 (5 bases). The CDR3 runs 12 residues. Germline CDR1 is SQVTM and CDR2 is ANQGSEA. Deletions cut 3 bases from V and 6 bases from J, with 11 bases between. CDR3 in DNA: TGCAGCGTTGAGGGCAGGGCCTCTGAAGCTTTCTTT. This codes for CSVEGRASEAFF.

This clonotype was seen more than once but under ten times. V gene TRBV7-8 combines with J gene TRBJ1-6; a weak D match, TRBD1 (6 bases). CDR1 and CDR2 from the germline V gene are SGHVS and FQNEAQ. The V and J ends lost 3 bases and 8 bases respectively, with 14 bases between them. The CDR3 sequence is 15 residues long. CDR3 nucleotides: TGTGCCAGCAGCTTGGGGTCGGGGGCGGATTCACCCCTCCACTTT. Residues: CASSLGSGADSPLHF.

This clonotype was counted at least ten times. This rearrangement joins TRBV11-2 to TRBJ1-6; 9 positions agree with TRBD1. Germline CDR1 reads SGHAT; CDR2 reads FQNNGV. The CDR3 spans 15 residues. Trimming at V came to 5 bases and at J to 10 bases, leaving 9 bases not matched to a gene. The CDR3 reads CASSLSGTGSSPLHF. CDR3 nucleotides: TGTGCCAGCAGCCTATCCGGGACAGGGAGCTCACCCCTCCACTTT.

This chain uses TRBV20-1 with TRBJ2-7; a weak D match, TRBD1 (6 bases). Trimming took off 0 bases at V and 6 bases at J, with 21 bases between the two ends. This CDR3 spans 16 amino acids. Germline V gene lookup returns CDR1 DFQATT and CDR2 SNEGSKA (reference sequence). The CDR3 DNA reads as TGCAGTGCTAGAGAACAGCGAGGGGACACTGGGGCCGAGCAGTACTTC. Translating it yields CSAREQRGDTGAEQYF.

This clonotype appeared many times. The CDR3 sequence: CATSLTARRDTEAFF. In DNA form, the CDR3 reads TGTGCCACCAGCCTCACCGCCCGACGGGACACTGAAGCTTTCTTT. This chain uses TRBV24-1 with TRBJ1-1; D unclear. The CDR3 is 15 residues long. The V end was cut by 7 bases, the J end by 3 bases, with 17 bases between. Germline V lookup: CDR1 KGHDR, CDR2 SFDVKD.

The V call is TRBV29-1, the J call TRBJ2-2; D is uncertain. In germline, CDR1 is SQVTM, CDR2 ANQGSEA. The CDR3 extends over 8 amino acids. V was shortened by 4 bases and J by 9 bases, with 0 bases between the two germline ends. This CDR3 reads CSVGELFF. CDR3 sequence (DNA): TGCAGCGTTGGGGAGCTGTTTTTT.

The V gene is TRBV7-8, the J gene TRBJ2-6; 8 bases are a match to TRBD1. Trimming at V came to 9 bases and at J to 0 bases, leaving 7 bases not matched to a gene. The germline V gene encodes CDR1 SGHVS and CDR2 FQNEAQ. The CDR3 length is 16 residues. CDR3 coding DNA: TGTGCCAGTAGTAGCAGGGGGCTCTCTGGGGCCAACGTCCTGACTTTC. It codes for CASSSRGLSGANVLTF.

This clonotype appeared a few times. The chain has TRBV6-1 and TRBJ2-7, with D perhaps being TRBD1 or TRBD2 (5 bases each). Germline loops: CDR1 MNHNS, CDR2 SASEGT. V shed 7 bases and J shed 3 bases, with 13 bases lying between them. The CDR3 is 13 residues long. For the CDR3, the DNA is TGTGCCAGCATTTTCGAGGGGATCTACGAGCAGTACTTC. This translates into CASIFEGIYEQYF.

The chain carries TRBV15 and TRBJ1-4; no reliable D call. The CDR3 is 15 residues long. Germline-derived CDR1 and CDR2 are LNHNV and YYDKDF (reference sequence). V was shortened by 3 bases and J by 10 bases, with 18 bases between the two germline ends. The CDR3 DNA reads TGTGCCACCAGCAGGCAAGCGGGAAGTGGCGTAAAACTGTTTTTT. It codes for CATSRQAGSGVKLFF.

This chain connects TRBV7-2 to TRBJ1-1, with D unclear. Germline values: CDR1 SGHTA, CDR2 FQGNSA. The CDR3 contains 15 residues. Trimming took off 1 base at V and 1 base at J, with 10 bases between the two ends. The CDR3 DNA sequence: TGTGCCAGCAGCTTAGAAGTTGCGGCGAACACTGAAGCTTTCTTT. Its translation: CASSLEVAANTEAFF.

V gene TRBV24-1 combines with J gene TRBJ2-7, with D unresolved. CDR1 is KGHDR, CDR2 SFDVKD, per germline. The CDR3 spans 14 residues. The V end lost 7 bases, the J end lost 0 bases, and 12 bases lay between the germline ends. CDR3 sequence (DNA): TGTGCCACCAGAGACTCCAGGCACTCCTACGAGCAGTACTTC. Protein sequence: CATRDSRHSYEQYF.

This clonotype was seen a few times. The V call is TRBV5-6, the J call TRBJ1-2; perhaps TRBD1 as D (6 bases). This CDR3 comprises 12 residues. Looked up from germline, CDR1 is SGHDT and CDR2 is YYEEEE. Between the trimmed V and J ends, which lost 4 bases and 8 bases, there was a span of 12 bases. The CDR3 sequence: CASSQDRRGYTF. The DNA for the CDR3 is TGTGCCAGCAGCCAAGACAGGCGAGGCTACACCTTC.

The rearrangement links TRBV20-1 to TRBJ1-1; 9 bases fit TRBD1. Unmatched junction bases numbered 2, after V lost 2 bases and J lost 1 base. The CDR3 is made up of 14 amino acids. Germline V gives CDR1 DFQATT, CDR2 SNEGSKA (reference sequence). CDR3 coding DNA: TGCAGTGCTAGATCGGACAGGGGGAACACTGAAGCTTTCTTT. Encoded protein: CSARSDRGNTEAFF.

The chain uses TRBV25-1 and TRBJ2-7, with 7 bases aligning to TRBD2. Germline V gene lookup returns CDR1 MGHDK and CDR2 SYGVNS. V shed 8 bases, J shed 3 bases, and the junction held 10 bases outside the gene matches. The CDR3 is 14 residues long. The CDR3 is CASSDLAAGYEQYF. The CDR3 DNA reads as TGTGCCAGCTCGGATCTAGCGGCCGGCTACGAGCAGTACTTC.